This is a list of T cell receptor beta chains from one sample in a study of T cells after yellow fever vaccination. Via MiXCR, TCRdb re-called the 5' RACE reads, giving one row per CDR3 protein. Found here are over 110,000 distinct CDR3 sequences, less than 9.5% of them singletons; the top ten hold under 0.85%. The material sequenced was CD4+ T cells sorted from PBMCs, taken 5 days after the yellow fever booster vaccination. The receptors originated from a young man who received the YFV17D yellow fever vaccine. CDR3s include the opening cysteine and the closing phenylalanine or tryptophan. The D gene is left open where the match is weak. Size tells how often a clone was seen (once, few, many) or the class of an expanded clone, and some rows leave it out.

J | size | V | D | CDR3 | DNA
TRBJ2-3 | many | TRBV5-1 | TRBD2 | CASSLEGGRAGDTQYF | TGCGCCAGCAGCTTGGAAGGCGGGAGGGCCGGAGATACGCAGTATTTT
TRBJ2-2 | many | TRBV19 | TRBD2 | CASGFSGRDTGELFF | TGTGCCAGCGGATTCAGCGGGAGGGACACCGGGGAGCTGTTTTTT
TRBJ2-1 | many | TRBV20-1 | TRBD2 | CSAVTAGSLGARGEQFF | TGCAGTGCTGTCACAGCGGGGAGCTTAGGAGCTCGGGGTGAGCAGTTCTTC
TRBJ2-7 | few | TRBV20-1 | TRBD2 | CSASLVLALAGTYEQYF | TGCAGTGCTAGTCTAGTACTAGCGTTGGCCGGCACCTACGAGCAGTACTTC
TRBJ2-1 | many | TRBV5-6 | TRBD2 | CASSFLSGRLSNEQFF | TGTGCCAGCAGCTTCCTTAGCGGGAGATTGTCCAATGAGCAGTTCTTC
TRBJ2-1 | many | TRBV3-1 | TRBD1 | CASSRPTGFGYNEQFF | TGTGCCAGCAGCCGGCCGACAGGGTTTGGGTACAATGAGCAGTTCTTC
TRBJ1-1 | many | TRBV11-1 | - | CASSLLEGSEAFF | TGTGCCAGCAGCTTACTTGAGGGTTCTGAAGCTTTCTTT
TRBJ2-5 | many | TRBV7-6 | - | CASSLARTAGQETQYF | TGTGCCAGCAGCTTAGCTCGGACCGCGGGCCAAGAGACCCAGTACTTC
TRBJ1-5 | many | TRBV20-1 | - | CSASSYTYQRSNQPQHF | TGCAGTGCTAGCTCTTACACCTACCAACGGAGCAATCAGCCCCAGCATTTT
TRBJ2-1 | many | TRBV5-1 | - | CASSLSGLGLYNEQFF | TGCGCCAGCAGCTTGTCAGGCCTCGGCCTCTACAATGAGCAGTTCTTC
TRBJ2-4 | few | TRBV19 | - | CASSYIGTRVNIQYF | TGTGCCAGTAGTTATATCGGAACAAGGGTAAACATTCAGTACTTC
TRBJ1-3 | many | TRBV4-2 | - | CASSQDSGNTIYF | TGTGCCAGCAGCCAAGATTCTGGAAACACCATATATTTT
TRBJ2-1 | few | TRBV5-4 | TRBD1 | CASRLGQGSYNEQFF | TGTGCCAGCAGGCTAGGACAGGGCTCCTACAATGAGCAGTTCTTC
TRBJ2-6 | few | TRBV5-1 | - | CASSGDVAGSGANVLTF | TGCGCCAGCAGCGGAGACGTTGCGGGCTCTGGGGCCAACGTCCTGACTTTC
TRBJ2-3 | once | TRBV20-1 | TRBD2 | CSARKGLAGAGDTQYF | TGCAGTGCTAGGAAGGGACTAGCGGGAGCAGGGGATACGCAGTATTTT
TRBJ2-1 | many | TRBV2 | - | CASILDPAGYNEQFF | TGTGCCAGCATCCTAGACCCGGCGGGCTACAATGAGCAGTTCTTC
TRBJ1-1 | few | TRBV19 | - | CASSQSSNTEAFF | TGTGCCAGTAGCCAAAGTAGTAACACTGAAGCTTTCTTT
TRBJ2-7 | many | TRBV20-1 | - | CSAGQPLGEQYF | TGCAGTGCCGGCCAGCCCCTGGGCGAGCAGTACTTC
TRBJ2-7 | many | TRBV7-2 | - | CASSLNPPWAYEQYF | TGTGCCAGCAGCTTGAATCCCCCATGGGCCTACGAGCAGTACTTC
TRBJ2-5 | - | TRBV6-6 | - | CASSYGAEETQYF | TGTGCCAGCAGTTACGGGGCTGAGGAGACCCAGTACTTC
TRBJ1-2 | many | TRBV2 | - | CASSSYGYTF | TGTGCCAGCAGTAGCTATGGCTACACCTTC
TRBJ2-3 | many | TRBV7-2 | - | CASSLFGPETDTQYF | TGTGCCAGCAGCTTATTCGGTCCTGAGACAGATACGCAGTATTTT
TRBJ2-7 | many | TRBV20-1 | TRBD2 | CSALREGRAYEQYF | TGCAGTGCTTTAAGGGAGGGGAGGGCCTACGAGCAGTACTTC
TRBJ1-6 | many | TRBV12-3/TRBV12-4 | TRBD1 | CASSLSDRAAPLHF | TGTGCCAGCAGTTTATCCGACAGGGCTGCACCCCTCCACTTT
TRBJ2-1 | many | TRBV6-6 | - | CASTDRDEQFF | TGTGCCAGCACCGACAGAGATGAGCAGTTCTTC
TRBJ2-1 | many | TRBV5-1 | TRBD1 | CASSLGQGALISYNEQFF | TGCGCCAGCAGCCTGGGACAGGGGGCCCTAATTTCCTACAATGAGCAGTTCTTC
TRBJ1-2 | - | TRBV20-1 | TRBD1 | CSARDRGYGYTF | TGCAGTGCTCGGGACAGGGGTTATGGCTACACCTTC
TRBJ2-1 | many | TRBV7-6 | - | CASSLGSGRYNEQFF | TGTGCCAGCAGCTTAGGTAGCGGACGCTACAATGAGCAGTTCTTC
TRBJ2-1 | many | TRBV12-3/TRBV12-4 | TRBD2 | CASSFTSVTYNEQFF | TGTGCCAGCAGTTTCACTAGCGTAACCTACAATGAGCAGTTCTTC
TRBJ2-5 | many | TRBV7-2 | - | CASSLRGYQETQYF | TGTGCCAGCAGCTTAAGAGGGTACCAAGAGACCCAGTACTTC
TRBJ2-7 | many | TRBV20-1 | - | CSANRDGVGYEQYF | TGCAGTGCTAACCGGGACGGGGTGGGGTACGAGCAGTACTTC
TRBJ2-1 | many | TRBV7-9 | TRBD1 | CASSSGWGQDKYNEQFF | TGTGCCAGCAGTTCCGGGTGGGGACAGGACAAATACAATGAGCAGTTCTTC
TRBJ1-4 | many | TRBV3-1 | - | CASSQDLRGKNEKLFF | TGTGCCAGCAGCCAAGATTTGAGGGGGAAGAATGAAAAACTGTTTTTT
TRBJ2-3 | few | TRBV12-3/TRBV12-4 | - | CASSLGYRSTDTQYF | TGTGCCAGCAGTTTAGGGTATCGAAGCACAGATACGCAGTATTTT
TRBJ1-3 | many | TRBV7-2 | - | CASSPGPFPPAIYF | TGTGCCAGCAGCCCTGGACCCTTCCCTCCAGCCATATATTTT
TRBJ1-5 | - | TRBV4-3 | - | CASSQDVGGNQPQHF | TGCGCCAGCAGCCAAGATGTGGGGGGCAATCAGCCCCAGCATTTT
TRBJ2-3 | many | TRBV20-1 | TRBD2 | CSARDTSGGGTDTQYF | TGCAGTGCTAGAGACACTAGCGGAGGGGGGACAGATACGCAGTATTTT
TRBJ2-7 | many | TRBV12-3/TRBV12-4 | - | CASTGSMHSYEQYF | TGTGCCAGCACCGGGTCCATGCACTCCTACGAGCAGTACTTC
TRBJ2-1 | many | TRBV11-2 | TRBD2 | CASSLLLLAGGPSRDNEQFF | TGTGCCAGCAGCTTATTGTTGCTAGCGGGAGGGCCTTCCCGTGACAATGAGCAGTTCTTC
TRBJ1-6 | many | TRBV7-9 | - | CASSPGKENSPLHF | TGTGCCAGCAGCCCAGGGAAGGAAAATTCACCCCTCCACTTT
TRBJ2-3 | many | TRBV4-3 | - | CASSQRVTDTQYF | TGCGCCAGCAGCCAACGAGTGACAGATACGCAGTATTTT
TRBJ2-1 | many | TRBV7-2 | - | CASSHNRVVGVEEQFF | TGTGCCAGCAGCCACAACCGTGTTGTCGGTGTTGAAGAGCAGTTCTTC
TRBJ2-7 | - | TRBV18 | TRBD1 | CASSPQGQGYEQYF | TGTGCCAGCTCACCACAGGGACAGGGTTACGAGCAGTACTTC
TRBJ2-1 | many | TRBV18 | - | CASSFTGSYNEQFF | TGTGCCAGCTCGTTCACAGGGTCGTACAATGAGCAGTTCTTC
TRBJ2-1 | many | TRBV28 | TRBD1 | CASSGQGSNEQFF | TGTGCCAGCTCGGGACAGGGGAGCAATGAGCAGTTCTTC
TRBJ2-1 | many | TRBV20-1 | - | CSASHRVEQFF | TGCAGTGCTTCCCACAGGGTTGAGCAGTTCTTC
TRBJ2-7 | many | TRBV20-1 | TRBD2 | CSAPLAGGAYEQYF | TGCAGTGCTCCCTTAGCGGGAGGGGCCTACGAGCAGTACTTC
TRBJ2-5 | few | TRBV11-1 | - | CASSLAPGLSAGETQYF | TGTGCCAGCAGCTTAGCGCCAGGACTTTCGGCGGGAGAGACCCAGTACTTC